The entry below gives a single TCR beta chain sequence along with its context. In this sample, this clone turned up once. Its antigen is not yet known. Base-call qualities are not available, and no considerably larger clone is one nucleotide away. The data belong to a study of control samples from healthy donors and cancer patients (dated by TCRdb to 2019 to 2021). The CDR3 contains 15 residues, cysteine and phenylalanine counted. Kept here is only the CDR3 DNA, which spans 45 bases and is read in frame from base 1. In the germline V gene, CDR1 corresponds to KGHDR and CDR2 to SFDVKD. V and J are trimmed by 7 bases and 4 bases, and the gene matches miss 8 bases of the junction. Library preparation employed the immunoSEQ multiplex PCR assay. Entries here come from immuneACCESS through TCRdb and include only in-frame sequences with V and J called. Some clones fail to appear in such tables; in the studies checked, an unresolved V gene covers under half of the shortfall, and the cause of the remainder is unknown. The sample table contains roughly 80,000 clones; only one count was recorded for 85% to 95% of them. The top ten clonotypes cover over 4.5% of the sample.

The sequence links TRBV24-1 to TRBJ2-2; TRBD2 aligns with 7 central bases. This sequence was found in a woman in her sixties or seventies in good health. Specimen: blood. The DNA reads TGTGCCACCAGCCCCGGGACTACATTCACCGGGGAGCTGTTTTTT. It encodes CATSPGTTFTGELFF.